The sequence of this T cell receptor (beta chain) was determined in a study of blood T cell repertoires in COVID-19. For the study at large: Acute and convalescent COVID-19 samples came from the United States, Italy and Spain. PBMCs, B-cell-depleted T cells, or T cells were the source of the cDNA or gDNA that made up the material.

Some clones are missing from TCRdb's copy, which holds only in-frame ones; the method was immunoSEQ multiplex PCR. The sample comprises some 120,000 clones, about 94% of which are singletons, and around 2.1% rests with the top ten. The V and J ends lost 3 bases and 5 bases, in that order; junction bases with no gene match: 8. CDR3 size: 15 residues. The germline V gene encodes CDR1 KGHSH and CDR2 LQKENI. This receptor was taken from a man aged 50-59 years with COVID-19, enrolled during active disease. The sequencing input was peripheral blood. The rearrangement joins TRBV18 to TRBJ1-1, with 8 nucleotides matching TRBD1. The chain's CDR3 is CASSPPDRGRTEAFF. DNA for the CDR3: TGTGCCAGCTCACCTCCTGACAGGGGAAGGACTGAAGCTTTCTTT.